The 16 T cell receptor gamma chains presented below share a single source sample, sequenced in a study of gamma-delta chains in newborns, infants, children. TCRdb repeated clone calling on the reads with CATT. The sample includes under 5,000 gamma-chain clones, about 56% seen only once; the top ten take 17%. The sample consisted of blood. Source of these receptors: a child who was a newborn, infant or young child, either healthy, febrile or measles-vaccinated (not recorded which).

In this sample, this clone turned up a few times. The chain carries TRGV9 and TRGJ1 or TRGJ2. TCRdb gives no J gene; it was assigned here by matching the DNA to germline. Germline assignment: CDR1 GITISATS and CDR2 ISYDGTV (reference sequence). Trimming took 1 base from V and 1 from J; bases not matched to a gene: 1. The CDR3 runs to 13 residues. CDR3 nucleotide sequence: TGTGCCTTGTGGGAGGTCAATTATTATAAGAAACTCTTT. Amino acids: CALWEVNYYKKLF.

The sample holds one count of this clone. The chain carries TRGV8 and TRGJ1 or TRGJ2. TCRdb leaves out the J gene; it was filled in here by matching the DNA to germline. CDR1 and CDR2 (germline): VENAVY, YDSYNSRV. The CDR3 is made up of 13 amino acids. J was trimmed by 4 bases and V by 3 bases; bases with no gene match: 6. CDR3 nucleotides: TGTGCCACCTGGGATTTTGTGTATTATAAGAAACTCTTT. Translating it yields CATWDFVYYKKLF.

The chain employs TRGV2 and TRGJ1 or TRGJ2. Here the J gene came from matching the DNA to germline, since TCRdb omits it. The germline gives CDR1 EGSNGY, CDR2 YDSYNSKV. The trim removed 0 bases at V and 11 bases at J, leaving 4 bases unmatched. The CDR3 length is 11 residues. The CDR3 nucleotides are TGTGCCACCTGGGACGGGCCGGAGAAACTCTTT. It translates to CATWDGPEKLF.

The chain links TRGV9 to TRGJ1 or TRGJ2. The J gene is absent in TCRdb and was assigned here via DNA matching to germline. From germline, CDR1 is GITISATS and CDR2 ISYDGTV (reference sequence). The V gene end was trimmed by 3 bases and the J gene end by 7 bases; junction bases not matched to a gene: 3. This CDR3 is 11 amino acids long. The CDR3 DNA follows: TGTGCCTTGTGGGAGCTCTATAAGAAACTCTTT. This encodes CALWELYKKLF.

The sample holds one count of this clone. The chain has TRGV2 and TRGJP. The J gene is absent in TCRdb and was assigned here via DNA matching to germline. CDR3 length: 16 residues. V was pared by 4 bases and J by 9 bases, with 9 bases of the junction left unmatched. In germline, CDR1 is EGSNGY, CDR2 YDSYNSKV. The CDR3, as DNA: TGTGCCACCTGGGATTATCGTGGGTTGGGCAAAAAAATCAAGGTATTT. It codes for CATWDYRGLGKKIKVF.

Note on this clone: The same CDR3 arises from other DNA sequences in this sample as well. The chain combines TRGV9 with TRGJP. The J gene is not listed in TCRdb, so it was assigned here from a DNA match to germline. CDR1 and CDR2 (germline): GITISATS, ISYDGTV (reference sequence). The ends lost 0 bases at V and 7 bases at J; junction bases unmatched: 6. This CDR3 has 17 amino acids. The CDR3 nucleotides are TGTGCCTTGTGGGAGGTGCGTGGCGAGTTGGGCAAAAAAATCAAGGTATTT. Translating gives CALWEVRGELGKKIKVF.

This rearrangement joins TRGV8 to TRGJ1 or TRGJ2. TCRdb does not report a J gene; here it was assigned by matching the DNA to germline references. This CDR3 is built from 12 residues. The trim removed 5 bases at V and 5 bases at J, leaving 6 bases unmatched. Germline V gene data show CDR1 as VENAVY and CDR2 as YDSYNSRV. The CDR3 DNA sequence: TGTGCCACCTGGGTCTCTCATTATAAGAAACTCTTT. It codes for CATWVSHYKKLF.

A remark on this clone: The identical CDR3 is also encoded by other nucleotide sequences in the sample. The chain joins TRGV2 to TRGJ1 or TRGJ2. The J gene is not listed in TCRdb, so it was assigned here from a DNA match to germline. Germline V lookup: CDR1 EGSNGY, CDR2 YDSYNSKV. The CDR3 is made up of 13 amino acids. V dropped 0 bases and J dropped 7; count of bases not matched to a gene: 6. The CDR3 reads CATWDGQRYKKLF. The DNA for the CDR3 is TGTGCCACCTGGGACGGGCAACGGTATAAGAAACTCTTT.

The chain recombines TRGV9 with TRGJP. No J gene was available from TCRdb, and it was assigned here by a germline match of the DNA. Germline trimming cut 6 bases from V and 7 bases from J; bases unmatched to any gene: 15. The CDR3 covers 18 residues. Looked up from germline, CDR1 is GITISATS and CDR2 is ISYDGTV (reference sequence). The CDR3 coding sequence is TGTGCCTTGTGGAGGTGGAGCTCAGGGGAGTTGGGCAAAAAAATCAAGGTATTT. Residues: CALWRWSSGELGKKIKVF.

The gene calls are TRGV9 and TRGJ1 or TRGJ2. TCRdb leaves out the J gene; it was filled in here by matching the DNA to germline. CDR3 size: 14 residues. The V gene end was trimmed by 0 bases and the J gene end by 11 bases; junction bases not matched to a gene: 13. Looked up from germline, CDR1 is GITISATS and CDR2 is ISYDGTV (reference sequence). The CDR3 bases are TGTGCCTTGTGGGAGGTGCACGTCCGGGTCGAGAAACTCTTT. Translated, it gives CALWEVHVRVEKLF.

This clone was detected a few times. The sample carries other DNA sequences with the same CDR3. The rearrangement links TRGV9 to TRGJP. TCRdb leaves out the J gene; it was filled in here by matching the DNA to germline. The CDR3 covers 16 residues. V lost 1 base, J lost 7 bases, and 4 bases stayed unmatched. Germline CDR1 is GITISATS and CDR2 is ISYDGTV (reference sequence). CDR3 residues: CALWEVGELGKKIKVF. The CDR3 nucleotides are TGTGCCTTGTGGGAGGTCGGTGAGTTGGGCAAAAAAATCAAGGTATTT.

The J gene is uncalled and the V gene is TRGV5. The germline gives CDR1 VINAFY, CDR2 YDVSNSKD. The CDR3 runs 12 residues. The DNA of the CDR3 is TGTGCCACCTGGGACAGGTCTCAGGGAAAACTCTTT. This translates into CATWDRSQGKLF.

This clone qualifies as large. Other DNA sequences in the sample encode the same CDR3. The chain carries TRGV9 and TRGJP. TCRdb leaves out the J gene; it was filled in here by matching the DNA to germline. This CDR3 region has 16 residues. Germline CDR1 reads GITISATS; CDR2 reads ISYDGTV (reference sequence). J gave up 7 bases and V 0 bases, and 3 bases lay outside the gene matches. This CDR3 reads CALWEVPELGKKIKVF. DNA of the CDR3: TGTGCCTTGTGGGAGGTGCCGGAGTTGGGCAAAAAAATCAAGGTATTT.

Written as DNA, the CDR3 is TGTGCCACCTGGGACGGAGGCGGGAAACTCTTT. Amino acid sequence: CATWDGGGKLF. This sequence joins TRGV8 and TRGJ1 or TRGJ2. TCRdb lists no J gene, so it was determined here by aligning the DNA to germline. V trimming: 4 bases; J trimming: 12 bases; junction bases outside the gene matches: 9. Per the germline V gene, CDR1 is VENAVY and CDR2 is YDSYNSRV. This CDR3 is 11 amino acids long.

In the case of this clone: The same CDR3 is also encoded by other DNA sequences in this sample. This chain links TRGV5 with TRGJ1 or TRGJ2. TCRdb leaves out the J gene; it was filled in here by matching the DNA to germline. J lost 8 bases, V lost 1 base, and 11 bases had no gene match. This CDR3 region has 14 residues. Germline V CDR1 and CDR2: VINAFY, YDVSNSKD. CDR3 nucleotides: TGTGCCACCTGGGACAGCTCACCTTGCCATAAGAAACTCTTT. It translates to CATWDSSPCHKKLF.

The chain is built from TRGV9 and TRGJ1 or TRGJ2. The J gene was not available in TCRdb and was assigned here by matching the DNA to germline segments. The CDR3 loop spans 13 amino acids. V lost 3 bases, J lost 5 bases, and 7 bases stayed unmatched. Germline assignment: CDR1 GITISATS and CDR2 ISYDGTV (reference sequence). CDR3 in amino acids: CALWEPSHYKKLF. The CDR3 DNA sequence: TGTGCCTTGTGGGAGCCCTCTCATTATAAGAAACTCTTT.